This T cell receptor (beta chain) came from a study of blood T cell repertoires in COVID-19. Study information: T cells, B-cell-depleted T cells, or PBMCs supplied cDNA or gDNA.

There are 18 residues in the CDR3. The germline CDR1 and CDR2 sequences are MNHEY and SVGEGT. The trim removed 4 bases at V and 0 bases at J, leaving 9 bases unmatched. As handled by the study authors: Nucleated cell number was recorded as an estimate derived from reference gene primer amplification. Data came from immunoSEQ multiplex PCR; TCRdb stores just in-frame clones and leaves some out. Clonal size and the V and J genes are those of that table, whereas D and trimming came from the DNA. This repertoire shows approximately 230,000 clones, 70% to 90% found once; its top ten account for 2.1%. The gene calls are TRBV6-2 or TRBV6-3 and TRBJ1-5, with 10 nucleotides matching TRBD1. The clonotype originates from a woman in her 40s who had recovered from COVID-19. The sequenced material came from peripheral blood. The CDR3 nucleotides are TGTGCCAGCAGTTGGGACTCGGACAGGGGGGATAGCAATCAGCCCCAGCATTTT. It specifies CASSWDSDRGDSNQPQHF.